This TCR beta chain was recorded in a study of identifying expanded T cells in peripheral blood. Findings of the study overall: Across healthy donors, higher total template counts meant significantly greater roughly 2-week count variance.

Healthy donors had no documented immune events, such as infections, while sampled. As concerns this clone: What it binds is not known.

Repertoires were generated with immunoSEQ multiplex PCR, while TCRdb's copy carries only in-frame clones and drops some. The table shows approximately 79,000 clones, with 90% occurring only once. V dropped 3 bases and J dropped 0 bases, with 15 bases sitting between them. CDR1 LNHDA and CDR2 SQIVND come from the germline V gene (reference sequence). The CDR3 has 18 residues. The chain recombines TRBV19 with TRBJ2-6; D unresolved. This receptor was identified in a person aged 18 to 75 in good health. The sequenced sample was blood. Written as DNA, the CDR3 is TGTGCCAGTAGTATTATGGGCAGTGTGAGCTCTGGGGCCAACGTCCTGACTTTC. The encoded protein is CASSIMGSVSSGANVLTF.